What follows are 26 T cell receptor beta chains derived from one specimen sequenced in a study of blood T cells in healthy people across ages (dated by TCRdb to the mid-2010s). The method was 5' RACE. A second PCR of about 7 to 12 cycles was performed with a sample-barcoded 5' primer and a J-beta primer mix. TCRdb reprocessed the public reads (quality trimming at Q25 with fastp, clone calling with MiXCR) and kept in-frame beta chains. Rows are unified per CDR3 protein, each entry keeping the most common DNA and genes. This sample lists fewer than 2,000,000 distinct CDR3 sequences; around 42% were detected once. Under 30% of the sample goes to the ten largest clones. The sequenced sample was blood. These receptors originate from a human donor in good health.

The chain couples TRBV27 to TRBJ2-7; 13 bases are a match to TRBD2. The trim removed 5 bases at V and 5 bases at J, leaving 6 bases unmatched. Germline CDR1 is MNHEY and CDR2 is SMNVEV (reference sequence). The CDR3 is 15 residues long. CDR3 region: CASSTLAGGPHEQYF. For the CDR3, the DNA is TGTGCCAGCAGTACACTAGCGGGGGGGCCTCACGAGCAGTACTTC.

V and J are TRBV3-1 and TRBJ2-3; D is undetermined. The germline V gene has CDR1 LGHDT and CDR2 YNNKEL (reference sequence). Trimming removed 0 bases at V and 13 bases at J, with 8 bases between. This CDR3 is 11 amino acids long. In nucleotides, the CDR3 is TGTGCCAGCAGCCAAGATTTGGAAAAGTATTTT. It codes for CASSQDLEKYF.

The rearrangement joins TRBV15 to TRBJ2-3, with no clear D. The CDR3 runs to 12 residues. Trimming cost V 5 bases and J 6 bases, with 9 bases left between them. The germline gives CDR1 LNHNV, CDR2 YYDKDF (reference sequence). The CDR3 DNA follows: TGTGCCACCAGCCGCCGGCCGGATACGCAGTATTTT. This translates into CATSRRPDTQYF.

This clonotype was counted only a few times. This chain links TRBV5-1 with TRBJ2-3; 11 nucleotides match TRBD2. Germline V gene data show CDR1 as SGHRS and CDR2 as YFSETQ. This CDR3 region has 16 residues. Trimming took 4 bases from V and 2 from J; bases not matched to a gene: 6. CDR3 residues: CASSPRLAGTTDTQYF. CDR3 coding DNA: TGCGCCAGCAGCCCTAGACTAGCGGGGACCACAGATACGCAGTATTTT. Together with reference TRBV5-1 and TRBJ2-3, the CDR3 gives the full variable domain: KAGVTQTPRYLIKTRGQQVTLSCSPISGHRSVSWYQQTPGQGLQFLFEYFSETQRNKGNFPGRFSGRQFSNSRSEMNVSTLELGDSALYLCASSPRLAGTTDTQYFGPGTRLTVL.

The chain combines TRBV28 with TRBJ2-1; tentatively, D is TRBD2 (6 bases). Trimming left V 3 bases short and J 7 bases short, with 16 bases between. The CDR3 has 15 residues. In germline, CDR1 is MDHEN, CDR2 SYDVKM. CDR3 in DNA: TGTGCCAGCAGTTTGTGGGCCCGTGGGGGGAATGAGCAGTTCTTC. It codes for CASSLWARGGNEQFF. The variable domain in full, completed from reference TRBV28 and TRBJ2-1, reads DVKVTQSSRYLVKRTGEKVFLECVQDMDHENMFWYRQDPGLGLRLIYFSYDVKMKEKGDIPEGYSVSREKKERFSLILESASTNQTSMYLCASSLWARGGNEQFFGPGTRLTVL.

This clonotype was recorded a few times. This chain connects TRBV6-1 to TRBJ2-2; unclear D gene. The CDR3 is 14 residues long. Trimming stripped 5 bases from V and 7 bases from J, with 14 bases between. Per germline, CDR1 MNHNS and CDR2 SASEGT. In nucleotides, the CDR3 is TGTGCCAGCAGTTCAAGGACCGGAGTCGGGGAGCTGTTTTTT. This translates into CASSSRTGVGELFF.

J is TRBJ2-7 and V is TRBV29-1; D tentatively reads TRBD1 or TRBD2 (7 bases each). There are 14 residues in the CDR3. Deletions cut 7 bases from V and 0 bases from J, with 16 bases between. Germline CDR1 reads SQVTM; CDR2 reads ANQGSEA. CDR3 sequence: CSALGGDSSYEQYF. CDR3 nucleotides: TGCAGCGCACTAGGGGGGGACAGCTCCTACGAGCAGTACTTC.

A remark on this clonotype: One end of the junction fails to match germline, which may point to a read error. The rearrangement uses TRBV3-1 and TRBJ2-7; D may correspond to TRBD1 or TRBD2 (5 bases each). The J call may not be correct, given that the DNA end is closer to TRBJ2-5. CDR3 length: 15 amino acids. Germline CDR1 reads LGHDT; CDR2 reads YNNKEL (reference sequence). CDR3 sequence: CAGSQGLKRGETQYF. The DNA for the CDR3 is TGTGCCGGCAGCCAAGGCCTTAAGAGGGGAGAGACCCAGTACTTC.

This clonotype occurred a few times. A much larger clone lies a single base off, so this may be a read error. The chain joins TRBV18 to TRBJ2-3; perhaps TRBD2 as D (6 bases). Germline V gene data show CDR1 as KGHSH and CDR2 as LQKENI. The CDR3 contains 14 residues. The ends were cut back, 2 bases at V and 10 bases at J, with 16 bases in the middle. CDR3 region: CASSPGTGTDAQYF. CDR3 sequence (DNA): TGTGCCAGCTCACCAGGTACCGGGACTGATGCGCAGTATTTT.

The J gene is TRBJ2-1, the V gene TRBV6-1, with D possibly being TRBD2 (5 bases). The CDR3 is 14 residues long. Germline V lookup: CDR1 MNHNS, CDR2 SASEGT. V was clipped by 6 bases and J by 4 bases, with 13 bases between them. This CDR3 is CASRGPGGYNEQFF. CDR3 in DNA: TGTGCCAGCAGAGGACCAGGAGGTTACAATGAGCAGTTCTTC.

In its sample, this clonotype was seen a few times. The J gene is TRBJ1-2, the V gene TRBV7-9; TRBD1 matches 9 bases. Germline loops: CDR1 SEHNR, CDR2 FQNEAQ (reference sequence). V lost 2 bases and J lost 6; bases outside the gene matches: 7. The CDR3 contains 15 residues. This CDR3 reads CASSLSGTGFHGYTF. CDR3 DNA sequence: TGTGCCAGCAGCTTATCCGGGACAGGGTTTCATGGCTACACCTTC. Full variable domain (remainder filled in from reference TRBV7-9 and TRBJ1-2): DTGVSQNPRHKITKRGQNVTFRCDPISEHNRLYWYRQTLGQGPEFLTYFQNEAQLEKSRLLSDRFSAERPKGSFSTLEIQRTEQGDSAMYLCASSLSGTGFHGYTFGSGTRLTVV.

Of note for this clonotype: At one of its ends the junction is not consistent with the germline gene, which may arise from a read error. The J gene is TRBJ2-3, the V gene TRBV6-2 or TRBV6-3; 7 nucleotides agree with TRBD2. The CDR3 contains 16 residues. The germline CDR1 and CDR2 sequences are MNHEY and SVGEGT. In nucleotides, the CDR3 is TGTGCCAGCAGGTCCCTGAGCGGGGACTACACAGATACGCGGTATTTT. Amino acid sequence: CASRSLSGDYTDTRYF.

The rearrangement links TRBV15 to TRBJ1-1, with D unresolved. From germline, CDR1 is LNHNV and CDR2 YYDKDF (reference sequence). Trimming left V 0 bases short and J 7 bases short, with 15 bases between. The CDR3 runs 15 residues. The DNA of the CDR3 is TGTGCCACCAGCAGAGATAGCGGGCGAGAAAGTGAAGCTTTCTTT. This sequence encodes CATSRDSGRESEAFF.

Comments on this clonotype: With a much larger clone just one base away, this may be a read error. The chain uses TRBV7-8 and TRBJ2-7; tentatively, D is TRBD2 (6 bases). Germline loops: CDR1 SGHVS, CDR2 FQNEAQ. V was clipped by 1 base and J by 2 bases, with 12 bases between them. CDR3 length: 15 amino acids. In DNA, the CDR3 is TGTGCCAGCAGCTTAGAGTTGGGGGGTACCTACGAGCAGTACTTC. Protein product: CASSLELGGTYEQYF.

This clonotype was picked up a small number of times. The gene calls are TRBV12-3 or TRBV12-4 and TRBJ2-4; possibly TRBD1 or TRBD2 for D (5 bases each). The DNA end is more similar to TRBJ2-7, so the J call may be wrong. The CDR3 totals 15 residues. This chain's CDR3 is CASREGWGLSYEQYF. The CDR3 coding sequence is TGTGCCAGCAGAGAGGGGTGGGGGTTATCCTACGAGCAGTACTTC.

This clonotype has a handful of counts. Since a much larger clone is just one base distant, this may be a read error. The J gene is TRBJ2-3, the V gene TRBV6-4, with 11 bases that match TRBD2. V lost 11 bases to trimming and J lost 4 bases; unmatched junction nucleotides: 11. Germline lookup yields CDR1 MRHNA and CDR2 SNTAGT. The CDR3 extends over 15 amino acids. The CDR3 DNA reads TGTGCCGGCACCCTTAGCGGGGGGGCCGCAGATACGCAGTATTTT. It codes for CAGTLSGGAADTQYF.

This clonotype has a handful of counts. The rearrangement links TRBV4-3 to TRBJ2-7; TRBD1 might be the D (5 bases). Trimming took off 5 bases at V and 3 bases at J, with 17 bases between the two ends. The CDR3 loop spans 15 amino acids. The germline V gene has CDR1 LGHNA and CDR2 YSLEER. This CDR3 is CASSVRRQGFYEQYF. DNA for the CDR3: TGCGCCAGCAGCGTTCGGCGTCAGGGTTTCTACGAGCAGTACTTC.

This clonotype was seen a handful of times. The CDR3 region has the DNA TGTGCCAGCCAAAGGGGGCGGTTTACCGGGGAGCTGTTTTTT. It translates to CASQRGRFTGELFF. The chain carries TRBV6-1 and TRBJ2-2; the match to TRBD1 covers 7 bases. J lost 5 bases, V lost 8 bases, and 8 bases had no gene match. This CDR3 is 14 amino acids long. Germline lookup yields CDR1 MNHNS and CDR2 SASEGT.

For the CDR3, the DNA is TGTGCCAGCAGCTCTAGCGGGGGGGACGCCTACGAGCAGTACTTC. Translation: CASSSSGGDAYEQYF. The chain recombines TRBV7-2 with TRBJ2-7, with 12 bases aligning to TRBD2. The ends lost 4 bases at V and 2 bases at J; junction bases unmatched: 3. The CDR3 contains 15 residues. Germline CDR1 is SGHTA and CDR2 is FQGNSA.

This clonotype showed up just once. V usage is TRBV9 and J usage is TRBJ1-6, with 8 nucleotides matching TRBD1. Germline-derived CDR1 and CDR2 are SGDLS and YYNGEE. Unmatched junction bases numbered 8, after V lost 3 bases and J lost 0 bases. CDR3 length: 18 amino acids. The CDR3 DNA reads TGTGCCAGCAGCGGCGGACAGGGAACAAACTCCTATAATTCACCCCTCCACTTT. Protein sequence: CASSGGQGTNSYNSPLHF.

V usage is TRBV6-1 and J usage is TRBJ1-5; the D is unclear. Germline CDR1 and CDR2: MNHNS and SASEGT. Trimming took 1 base from V and 7 from J, leaving 2 bases between them. The CDR3 totals 11 residues. The DNA of the CDR3 is TGTGCCAGCAGTGAAGACCAGCCCCAGCATTTT. Translation: CASSEDQPQHF.

The chain couples TRBV4-1 to TRBJ1-2; TRBD1 might be the D (6 bases). The V gene lost 1 base and the J gene lost 4 bases, with 16 bases spanning the gap. The length of the CDR3 is 16 residues. Germline V gene data show CDR1 as MGHRA and CDR2 as YSYEKL. The CDR3 coding sequence is TGCGCCAGCAGCCAAGGGTTGCAGGGGCCCCTCTATGGCTACACCTTC. Translation gives CASSQGLQGPLYGYTF.

This chain joins TRBV10-3 and TRBJ2-5; 8 nucleotides line up with TRBD2. The CDR3 sequence is 16 residues long. The germline V gene encodes CDR1 ENHRY and CDR2 SYGVKD. The V and J ends lost 3 bases and 4 bases, in that order; junction bases with no gene match: 10. The CDR3 coding sequence is TGTGCCATCAGTGAAGGGGCCGCGGGGGGTGGAGAGACCCAGTACTTC. Amino acids: CAISEGAAGGGETQYF.

The chain has TRBV6-1 and TRBJ2-1; D is possibly TRBD2 (6 bases). The J call may be mistaken, given a closer DNA end match to TRBJ2-7. The CDR3 is made up of 15 amino acids. Germline CDR1 MNHNS, CDR2 SASEGT. The CDR3 region is CASSVGAGSYNEQYF. CDR3 bases: TGTGCCAGCAGTGTCGGAGCGGGTTCCTACAATGAGCAGTACTTC.

V is TRBV12-3 or TRBV12-4 and J is TRBJ1-5, with 10 bases identical to TRBD1. V lost 6 bases, J lost 5 bases, and 4 bases stayed unmatched. This CDR3 has 14 residues. The chain's CDR3 is CASRGTGVDQPQHF. CDR3 in DNA: TGTGCCAGCAGGGGGACAGGGGTGGATCAGCCCCAGCATTTT.

This clonotype has a handful of counts. The chain uses TRBV24-1 and TRBJ2-2; D is possibly TRBD1 (6 bases). The CDR3 is 13 residues long. Germline loops: CDR1 KGHDR, CDR2 SFDVKD. V lost 9 bases and J 2 bases, leaving 9 bases between the germline ends. The CDR3 here is CATRDTNTGELFF. CDR3 bases: TGTGCCACCCGGGACACCAACACCGGGGAGCTGTTTTTT.